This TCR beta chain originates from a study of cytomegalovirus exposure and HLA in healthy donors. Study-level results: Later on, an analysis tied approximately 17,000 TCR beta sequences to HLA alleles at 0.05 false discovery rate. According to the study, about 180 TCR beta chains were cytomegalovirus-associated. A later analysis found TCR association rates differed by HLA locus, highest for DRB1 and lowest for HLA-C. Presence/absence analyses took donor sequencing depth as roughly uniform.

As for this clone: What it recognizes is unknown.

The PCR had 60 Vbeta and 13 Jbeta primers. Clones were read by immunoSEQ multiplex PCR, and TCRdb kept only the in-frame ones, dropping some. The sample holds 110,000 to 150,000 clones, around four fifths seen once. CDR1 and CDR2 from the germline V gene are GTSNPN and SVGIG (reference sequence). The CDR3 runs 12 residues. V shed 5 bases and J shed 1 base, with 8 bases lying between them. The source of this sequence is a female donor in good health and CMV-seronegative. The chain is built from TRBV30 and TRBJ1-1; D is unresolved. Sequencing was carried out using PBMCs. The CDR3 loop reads CAWGTSNTEAFF. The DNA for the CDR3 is TGTGCCTGGGGCACGTCGAACACTGAAGCTTTCTTT.